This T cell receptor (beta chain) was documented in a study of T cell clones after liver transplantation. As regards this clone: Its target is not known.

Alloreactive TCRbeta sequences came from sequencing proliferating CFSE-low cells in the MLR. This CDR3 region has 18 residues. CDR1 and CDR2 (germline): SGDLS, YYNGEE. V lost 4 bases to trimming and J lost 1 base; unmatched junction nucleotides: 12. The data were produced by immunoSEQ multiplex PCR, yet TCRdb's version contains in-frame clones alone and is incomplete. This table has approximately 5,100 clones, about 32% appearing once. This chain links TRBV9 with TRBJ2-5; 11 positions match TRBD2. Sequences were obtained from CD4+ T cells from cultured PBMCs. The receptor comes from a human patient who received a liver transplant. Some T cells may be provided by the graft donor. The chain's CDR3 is CASSPRYTSGSIQETQYF. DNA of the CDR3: TGTGCCAGCAGCCCCCGATACACTAGCGGGAGTATCCAAGAGACCCAGTACTTC. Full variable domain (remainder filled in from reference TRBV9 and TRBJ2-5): DSGVTQTPKHLITATGQRVTLRCSPRSGDLSVYWYQQSLDQGLQFLIQYYNGEERAKGNILERFSAQQFPDLHSELNLSSLELGDSALYFCASSPRYTSGSIQETQYFGPGTRLLVL.